This TCR beta chain stems from a study of CD8 T cell repertoires and HIV-1 epitope variants. Study as a whole: T cells were stimulated with Twenty-five Gag and Nef peptides separately. Findings of the study overall: The assay identified only TCR beta chains of antigen-proliferating T cells.

On this clone: Its antigen is unidentified.

On the immunoSEQ platform, TCR beta CDR3s were sequenced at survey depth. Only in-frame clones appear in the TCRdb table, and some are missing; sequencing was by immunoSEQ multiplex PCR. The sample includes a few thousand clones, roughly 60% seen only once; the top ten take roughly 45%. Trimming shortened V by 4 bases and J by 4 bases, and 8 bases separated the two germline ends. The CDR3 spans 13 residues. Germline loops: CDR1 LGHNA, CDR2 YSLEER. The gene calls are TRBV4-3 and TRBJ2-1, with D perhaps matching TRBD2 (6 bases). This clonotype was sampled from a male donor with HIV. The sequencing sample was made of cultured CD8+ T cells derived from PBMCs. The CDR3 coding sequence is TGCGCCAGCAGCCCCGGGGGATACAATGAGCAGTTCTTC. Residues: CASSPGGYNEQFF.